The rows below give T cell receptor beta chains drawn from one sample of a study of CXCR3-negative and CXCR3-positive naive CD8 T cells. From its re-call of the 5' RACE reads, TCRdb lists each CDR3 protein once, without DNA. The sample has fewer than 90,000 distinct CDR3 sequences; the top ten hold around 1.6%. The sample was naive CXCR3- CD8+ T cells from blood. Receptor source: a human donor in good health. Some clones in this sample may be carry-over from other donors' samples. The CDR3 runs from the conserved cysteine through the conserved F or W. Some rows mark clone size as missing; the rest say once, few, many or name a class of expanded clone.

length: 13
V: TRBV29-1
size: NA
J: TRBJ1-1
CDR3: CSVVDTTTAEAFF

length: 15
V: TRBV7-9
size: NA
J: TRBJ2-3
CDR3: CASSSRQDPTDTQYF

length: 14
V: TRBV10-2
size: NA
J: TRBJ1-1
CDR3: CASGGFTPRAEAFF

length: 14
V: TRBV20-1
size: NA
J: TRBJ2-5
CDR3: CSAREQGSWETQYF

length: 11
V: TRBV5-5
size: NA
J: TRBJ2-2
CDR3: CASSTTGELFF

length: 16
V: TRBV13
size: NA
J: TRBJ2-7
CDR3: CASSLAGREGRHEQYF

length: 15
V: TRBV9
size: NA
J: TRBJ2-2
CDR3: CASGNRHLNTGELFF

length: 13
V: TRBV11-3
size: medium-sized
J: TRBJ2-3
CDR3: CATSGDYTDTQYF

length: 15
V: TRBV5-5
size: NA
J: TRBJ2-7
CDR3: CASSPEQGYAYEQYF

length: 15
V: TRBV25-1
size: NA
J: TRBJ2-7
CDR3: CASSSPGRDPYEQYF

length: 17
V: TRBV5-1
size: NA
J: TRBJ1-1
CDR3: CASTPSGGGILDTEAFF

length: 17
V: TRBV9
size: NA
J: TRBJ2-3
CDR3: CASSVEGLAGAADTQYF

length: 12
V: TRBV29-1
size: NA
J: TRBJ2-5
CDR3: CSGKTGSETQYF

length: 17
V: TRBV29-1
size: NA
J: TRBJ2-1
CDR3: CSVDAGASPSSYNEQFF

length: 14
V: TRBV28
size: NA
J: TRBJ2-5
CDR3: CASSLEGSQETQYF

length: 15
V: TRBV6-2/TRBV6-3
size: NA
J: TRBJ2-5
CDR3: CASTIGLAGEETQYF

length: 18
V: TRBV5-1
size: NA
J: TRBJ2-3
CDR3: CASSLDPGTGVGGDTQYF

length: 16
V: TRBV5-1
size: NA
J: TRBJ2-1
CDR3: CASSLPNDLGEHEQFF

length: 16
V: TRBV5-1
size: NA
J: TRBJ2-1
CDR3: CASRWTGSSSYNEQFF

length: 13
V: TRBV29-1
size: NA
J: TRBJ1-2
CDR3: CSVEDTGNYGYTF

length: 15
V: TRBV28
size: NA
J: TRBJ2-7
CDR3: CASNPLGQGGDEQYF

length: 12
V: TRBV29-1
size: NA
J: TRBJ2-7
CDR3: CSLRDGYYEQYF

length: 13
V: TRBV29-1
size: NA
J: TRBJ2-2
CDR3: CSVGQANTGELFF

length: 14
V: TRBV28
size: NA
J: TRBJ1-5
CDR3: CASSLFLRGQPQHF

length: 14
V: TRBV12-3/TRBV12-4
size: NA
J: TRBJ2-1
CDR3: CASSIAGGSGEQFF

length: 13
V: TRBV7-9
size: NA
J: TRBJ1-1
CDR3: CASSPTGATEAFF

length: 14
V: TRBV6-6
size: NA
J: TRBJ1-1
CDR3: CASTGTGGETEAFF

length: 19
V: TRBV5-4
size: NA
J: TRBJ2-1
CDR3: CASSLGGLAGIFGYNEQFF

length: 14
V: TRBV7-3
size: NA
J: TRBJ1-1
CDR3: CASSLLGANTEAFF

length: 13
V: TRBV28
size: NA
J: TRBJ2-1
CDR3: CATLKQGAVEQFF

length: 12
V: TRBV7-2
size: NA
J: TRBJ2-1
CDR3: CASSFRGLEQFF

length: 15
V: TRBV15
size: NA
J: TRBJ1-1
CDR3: CATSRDRTGNTEAFF

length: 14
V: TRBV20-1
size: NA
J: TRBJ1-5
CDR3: CSARRTPGGQPQHF

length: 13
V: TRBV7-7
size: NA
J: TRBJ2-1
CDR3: CASSLDRYNEQFF

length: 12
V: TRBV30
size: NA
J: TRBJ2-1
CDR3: CAWSTGTNEQFF

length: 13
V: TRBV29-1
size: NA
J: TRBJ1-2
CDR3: CSVSGSGNYGYTF

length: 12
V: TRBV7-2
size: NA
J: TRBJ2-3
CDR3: CASSSLGDTQYF

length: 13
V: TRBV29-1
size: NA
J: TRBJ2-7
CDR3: CSVENLSSYEQYF

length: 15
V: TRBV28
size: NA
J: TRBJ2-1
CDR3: CASSLQVFSYNEQFF

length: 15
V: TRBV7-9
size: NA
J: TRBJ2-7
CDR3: CASSAARQGSYEQYF

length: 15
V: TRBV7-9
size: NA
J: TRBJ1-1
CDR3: CASSRLPPMNAEAFF

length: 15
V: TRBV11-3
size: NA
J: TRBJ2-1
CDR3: CASSLGAGSYNEQFF

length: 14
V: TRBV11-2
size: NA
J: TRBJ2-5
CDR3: CASSPPTGRETQYF

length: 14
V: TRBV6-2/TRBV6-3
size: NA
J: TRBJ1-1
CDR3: CASSFVRRDTEAFF

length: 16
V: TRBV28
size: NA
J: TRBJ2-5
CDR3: CASSLNWQGVQETQYF

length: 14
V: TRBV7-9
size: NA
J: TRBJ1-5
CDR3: CASSLGGTNQPQHF

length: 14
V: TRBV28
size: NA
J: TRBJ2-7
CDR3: CASGTRGTGYEQYF

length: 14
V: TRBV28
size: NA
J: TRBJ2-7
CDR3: CASSWASSPYEQYF

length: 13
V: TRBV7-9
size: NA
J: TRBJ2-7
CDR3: CASSQWDSYEQYF

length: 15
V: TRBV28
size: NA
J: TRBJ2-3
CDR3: CASSPGLGGRDTQYF

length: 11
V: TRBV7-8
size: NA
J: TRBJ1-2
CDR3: CASSFSGGYTF

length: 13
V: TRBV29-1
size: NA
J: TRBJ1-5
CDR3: CSVPGGVDQPQHF

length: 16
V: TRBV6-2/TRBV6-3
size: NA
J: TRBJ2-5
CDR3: CASSYGSTVYQETQYF